Listed below are T cell receptor beta chains from one sample, sequenced in a study of beta chain features in type 1 diabetes. Method: immunoSEQ multiplex PCR; TCRdb's copy keeps in-frame clones and lacks some. This table holds 200,000 to 250,000 clones, roughly 30% found once. The sequenced sample was central memory CD4+ T cells from blood. The receptors were sampled from a man aged 25-40 years in good health. The CDR3 runs from the conserved cysteine through the conserved F or W. The D gene is left open where the match is weak. Some rows have no size entry. The others give once, few or many, or a class for an expanded clone.

J: TRBJ2-3
V: TRBV18
D: NA
size: NA
DNA: TGTGCCAGCTCTTACCTAGCCCCTACAGATACGCAGTATTTT
CDR3: CASSYLAPTDTQYF

J: TRBJ1-1
V: TRBV7-9
D: NA
size: NA
DNA: TGTGCCAGCAGCTTAAAAGGGGTTGAAGCTTTCTTT
CDR3: CASSLKGVEAFF

J: TRBJ2-2
V: TRBV11-2
D: NA
size: NA
DNA: TGTGCCAGCAGCTTAGCGGTTACCGGGGAGCTGTTTTTT
CDR3: CASSLAVTGELFF

J: TRBJ2-1
V: TRBV28
D: TRBD2
size: few
DNA: TGTGCCAGCAGTTTCACTAGCGGGAGAATTAATGAGCAGTTCTTC
CDR3: CASSFTSGRINEQFF

J: TRBJ2-5
V: TRBV11-2
D: NA
size: few
DNA: TGTGCCAGCAGCTTAGATCGCGGCAGCGGGGAGACCCAGTACTTC
CDR3: CASSLDRGSGETQYF

J: TRBJ1-1
V: TRBV29-1
D: TRBD1
size: few
DNA: TGCAGCGTGTGGGACAGGTCGCGAAACACTGAAGCTTTCTTT
CDR3: CSVWDRSRNTEAFF

J: TRBJ2-5
V: TRBV15
D: NA
size: NA
DNA: TGTGCCACCAGTCCCAGAGGAGTAGGGGGGACCCAGTACTTC
CDR3: CATSPRGVGGTQYF

J: TRBJ2-7
V: TRBV7-2
D: NA
size: NA
DNA: TGTGCCAGCAGCTCACGGGCCTCCGCTAGACGCGAGCAGTACTTC
CDR3: CASSSRASARREQYF

J: TRBJ2-5
V: TRBV6-1
D: NA
size: few
DNA: TGTGCCAGCAGTGAAGAAGGCAGGGAACAAGAGACCCAGTACTTC
CDR3: CASSEEGREQETQYF

J: TRBJ2-1
V: TRBV30
D: TRBD2
size: many
DNA: TGTGCCTGGGGACTAGCGGGAAGCGAGCAGTTCTTC
CDR3: CAWGLAGSEQFF

J: TRBJ2-7
V: TRBV2
D: TRBD2
size: few
DNA: TGTGCCAGCACCTCAAGGACTAGTTACTCCGAGCAGTACTTC
CDR3: CASTSRTSYSEQYF

J: TRBJ2-7
V: TRBV30
D: NA
size: NA
DNA: TGTGCCTGGAGTGTAAGAATGGTCGAGCAGTACTTC
CDR3: CAWSVRMVEQYF

J: TRBJ2-7
V: TRBV6-5
D: NA
size: many
DNA: TGTGCCAGCAGCGTTCTAGGGAGCGAGCAGTACTTC
CDR3: CASSVLGSEQYF

J: TRBJ2-1
V: TRBV15
D: TRBD2
size: few
DNA: TGTGCCACCAGCCTGCGGGGGGCCCATAATGAGCAGTTCTTC
CDR3: CATSLRGAHNEQFF

J: TRBJ1-2
V: TRBV14
D: NA
size: few
DNA: TGTGCCAGCAGCCAAGCACGGAACCATGGCTACACCTTC
CDR3: CASSQARNHGYTF

J: TRBJ1-5
V: TRBV30
D: TRBD1
size: NA
DNA: TGTGCCTGGAGCCCGGGACAGGTTAATCAGCCCCAGCATTTT
CDR3: CAWSPGQVNQPQHF

J: TRBJ2-3
V: TRBV6-5
D: NA
size: NA
DNA: TGTGCCAGCAGCGCCCGGGGGCCACCAGATACGCAGTATTTT
CDR3: CASSARGPPDTQYF

J: TRBJ2-7
V: TRBV5-4
D: NA
size: NA
DNA: TGTGCCAGCAGCGGGCCAGGGTACGAGCAGTACTTC
CDR3: CASSGPGYEQYF

J: TRBJ2-5
V: TRBV29-1
D: TRBD2
size: few
DNA: TGCAGCGTGGCGACCCCGGGACTAGCCGGGCAAGAGACCCAGTACTTC
CDR3: CSVATPGLAGQETQYF

J: TRBJ2-3
V: TRBV11-2
D: NA
size: few
DNA: TGTGCCAGCAGCCCATTAAGCGGCCCCACAGATACGCAGTATTTT
CDR3: CASSPLSGPTDTQYF

J: TRBJ1-2
V: TRBV7-9
D: NA
size: NA
DNA: TGTGCCAGCAGCAGAGACACGGCCGCCTATGGCTACACCTTC
CDR3: CASSRDTAAYGYTF

J: TRBJ2-6
V: TRBV5-4
D: NA
size: NA
DNA: TGTGCCAGCAGCTCCGGTTTTGGGGCCAACGTCCTGACTTTC
CDR3: CASSSGFGANVLTF

J: TRBJ2-5
V: TRBV7-9
D: NA
size: NA
DNA: TGTGCCAGCAGCTCCCTCAGGGGGAGCGGGGTCCCAGAGACCCAGTACTTC
CDR3: CASSSLRGSGVPETQYF

J: TRBJ1-5
V: TRBV6-1
D: NA
size: NA
DNA: TGTGCCAGCGCTCAGGGACACGTTGGCAATCAGCCCCAGCATTTT
CDR3: CASAQGHVGNQPQHF

J: TRBJ2-7
V: TRBV7-2
D: NA
size: NA
DNA: TGTGCCAGCAGCTTAGCGGACCAAAGGGAGCAGTACTTC
CDR3: CASSLADQREQYF

J: TRBJ2-3
V: TRBV5-1
D: NA
size: NA
DNA: TGCGCCAGCAGCTTGGTAGGGACCACTAGCACAGATACGCAGTATTTT
CDR3: CASSLVGTTSTDTQYF

J: TRBJ2-3
V: TRBV7-7
D: TRBD2
size: many
DNA: TGTGCCAGCAGCCCGGGACTAGCGGGTTCAGATACGCAGTATTTT
CDR3: CASSPGLAGSDTQYF

J: TRBJ2-3
V: TRBV28
D: NA
size: few
DNA: TGTGCCAGCAGTTCGCTCGATACGCAGTATTTT
CDR3: CASSSLDTQYF

J: TRBJ2-5
V: TRBV7-2
D: TRBD2
size: few
DNA: TGTGCCAGCAGCTCCCGGACTAGCGGGAAAGAGACCCAGTACTTC
CDR3: CASSSRTSGKETQYF

J: TRBJ2-7
V: TRBV18
D: NA
size: once
DNA: TGTGCCAGCTCTCCCGACCCGGCGGGCAACGAGCAGTACTTC
CDR3: CASSPDPAGNEQYF

J: TRBJ2-1
V: TRBV11-2
D: NA
size: few
DNA: TGTGCCAGCAGCTTAGGGCCTTGGGATGAGCAGTTCTTC
CDR3: CASSLGPWDEQFF